These 13 T cell receptor beta chains originate from one sample sequenced in a study of tumor and adjacent non-tumor tissue in lung cancer. The template was RNA from unsorted bulk tissue. This non-tumor lung sample came from over 3 cm beyond the tumor edge. A modified ARM-PCR protocol with three rounds of nested PCR amplified TCRbeta. MiXCR, applied by TCRdb to the multiplex PCR reads, yields one record per CDR3 protein. The data show approximately 68,000 distinct CDR3 sequences, around three quarters seen once. Sequenced sample: distant non-tumor lung tissue. Every receptor here comes from a man aged 60 to 69 with non-small cell lung cancer.

Worth noting for this clonotype: One end of the junction fails to match germline, which may point to a read error. The rearrangement links TRBV29-1 to TRBJ2-5; tentative D call: TRBD2 (6 bases). The germline V gene has CDR1 SQVTM and CDR2 ANQGSEA. CDR3 length: 13 residues. CDR3 DNA: TGCAGCGTTGAGTCCGTGGTACGGGAGACCAAGTATTTC. Translating it yields CSVESVVRETKYF.

Note on this clonotype: At one end, the junction sequence differs from germline, possibly due to a read error. The chain links TRBV7-9 to TRBJ2-5; TRBD1 matches 7 bases. The CDR3 covers 15 residues. The germline CDR1 and CDR2 sequences are SEHNR and FQNEAQ (reference sequence). The CDR3 sequence: CANSLETGVKETQYF. CDR3 bases: TGTGCCAACAGCTTAGAAACAGGGGTAAAAGAGACCCAGTACTTC.

On this clonotype: A read error may explain this, as a much larger clone is one base away. CDR3 bases: TGCGCCAGTCAGGACAGCGGCACTGAATCTTTCTTT. The encoded protein is CASQDSGTESFF. This chain connects TRBV5-1 to TRBJ1-1; the D gene is possibly TRBD1 (6 bases). Germline lookup yields CDR1 SGHRS and CDR2 YFSETQ. The CDR3 is 12 amino acids.

This clonotype was recorded at least ten times. This chain links TRBV5-1 with TRBJ2-2; D remains unclear. The V gene lost 0 bases and the J gene lost 6 bases, with 9 bases spanning the gap. CDR1 is SGHRS, CDR2 YFSETQ, per germline. The CDR3 contains 14 residues. This CDR3 is CASSLVTESGELFF. The CDR3 DNA follows: TGCGCCAGCAGCTTGGTCACGGAATCCGGGGAGCTGTTTTTT.

This clonotype has at least ten counts. The chain links TRBV14 to TRBJ1-1; D is undetermined. This CDR3 is built from 12 residues. Germline lookup yields CDR1 SGHDN and CDR2 FVKESK. The germline V and J ends were trimmed by 0 bases and 6 bases, with 5 bases remaining between them. The CDR3 sequence is CASSQDRAEAFF. The CDR3 DNA reads TGTGCCAGCAGCCAAGACCGGGCTGAAGCTTTCTTT.

For this clonotype: Since the CDR3 does not end with the conserved phenylalanine or tryptophan, this likely comes from a read error. J is TRBJ1-6 and V is TRBV5-6; D gene unclear. Trimming removed 1 base at V and 10 bases at J, with 15 bases between. The CDR3 has 15 residues. Germline V lookup: CDR1 SGHDT, CDR2 YYEEEE. The CDR3 nucleotides read TGTGCCAGCAGCTTGAGGCACGTGAATGGATCACCCCTCCACATT. Residues: CASSLRHVNGSPLHI.

Of note for this clonotype: A much larger clone differs from this one at a single base, so this may be a read error. V usage is TRBV28 and J usage is TRBJ2-7, with D unresolved. Germline V gene lookup returns CDR1 MDHEN and CDR2 SYDVKM. The CDR3 covers 11 residues. Trimming left V 11 bases short and J 6 bases short, with 14 bases between. This CDR3 is CAGMRRGEQYF. CDR3 bases: TGTGCCGGCATGCGTAGAGGCGAGCAGTACTTC. Using reference TRBV28 and TRBJ2-7 for the parts outside the CDR3, the full variable domain is DVKVTQSSRYLVKRTGEKVFLECVQDMDHENMFWYRQDPGLGLRLIYFSYDVKMKEKGDIPEGYSVSREKKERFSLILESASTNQTSMYLCAGMRRGEQYFGPGTRLTVT.

A word on this clonotype: It is likely a read error, because the conserved phenylalanine at the end of the CDR3 is missing. Because the CDR3's place on the DNA is in doubt, the DNA is left out and the CDR3 is given as listed by TCRdb. The chain has TRBV10-2 and TRBJ2-1. CDR1 is WSHSY, CDR2 SAAADI, per germline. Ends included, the CDR3 has 11 residues. Here the CDR3 reads CASSGYNEQLI.

Worth noting for this clonotype: Relative to the germline gene, one junction end is altered; a read error may explain this. This chain links TRBV13 with TRBJ2-3, with D possibly being TRBD1 (5 bases). Matching the DNA end better, TRBJ1-5 makes the J call doubtful. The CDR3 sequence is 15 residues long. The V gene's germline CDR1 is PRHDT and CDR2 FYEKMQ (reference sequence). The CDR3 DNA sequence: TGTGCTAGCAACTTAGCGAGACAGAACATAGATACGCAGCATTTT. It encodes CASNLARQNIDTQHF.

About this clonotype: A read error may account for a junction end that differs from germline. The rearrangement links TRBV5-5 to TRBJ2-7; TRBD2 is a possible D gene (7 bases). This CDR3 has 14 residues. Germline V gene lookup returns CDR1 SGHKS and CDR2 YYEKEE (reference sequence). CDR3 sequence: CASSLGGGFYEHYF. In DNA form, the CDR3 reads TGTGCCAGTAGCTTGGGAGGGGGGTTCTACGAGCACTACTTC.

In its sample, this clonotype was seen a few times. A read error may account for a junction end that differs from germline. The CDR3, as DNA: TGTGTCAGTCGTCAGGGGTCCGGGGAGTTGTTTTTT. It is translated as CVSRQGSGELFF. The chain combines TRBV11-3 with TRBJ2-2; tentatively, D is TRBD1 (6 bases). CDR1 is SGHNT and CDR2 is YENEEA in the germline V gene. The CDR3 extends over 12 amino acids.

In the case of this clonotype: One end of the junction varies from germline; a read error may be responsible. V is TRBV6-6 and J is TRBJ1-4; possible D gene TRBD1, 5 bases. CDR1 is MNHNY, CDR2 SVGAGI, per germline (reference sequence). This CDR3 is built from 15 residues. The chain's CDR3 is CASSRTGTGNEKLPF. CDR3 nucleotides: TGTGCCAGCAGTAGAACCGGGACTGGGAATGAAAAACTGCCTTTT.

This rearrangement joins TRBV6-5 to TRBJ1-2; D might be TRBD1 (6 bases). Trimming pared 0 bases from V and 6 bases from J, leaving 14 bases between. The CDR3 length is 15 residues. Per the germline V gene, CDR1 is MNHEY and CDR2 is SVGAGI. This CDR3 is CASSYSGGGADGYTF. Here the CDR3 DNA reads TGTGCCAGCAGTTACTCGGGCGGGGGGGCGGATGGCTACACCTTC.